This T cell receptor (beta chain) was identified in a study of T cells in women clearing cervical HPV infection. About the study: For cases, blood was sampled a median around 140 days after lesion detection, interquartile range about 90 to 200 days.

Note on this clone: Its antigen is currently unknown. The CDR3 extends 3 residues past the end of the read, so its final part is completed from the germline J gene.

Points from the study as a whole: A classifier using richness and V gene abundances reached an AUC of 0.83. Repertoire richness, not evenness, was significantly elevated in CIN3+ cases versus controls.

immunoSEQ multiplex PCR used an average of 1200 ng genomic DNA. Assay: immunoSEQ multiplex PCR; the TCRdb copy retains only in-frame clones and omits some. Listed are 45,000 to 50,000 clones; approximately 40% falls within the top ten. Germline CDR1 SEHNR, CDR2 FQNEAQ (reference sequence). The V end was cut by 2 bases, the J end by 3 bases, with 8 bases between. This CDR3 has 13 residues. The receptor comes from a woman between 18 and 75 years old with a cervical HPV16 infection that either progressed to CIN3+ or cleared (not recorded which). Sequencing was done on a sample of blood buffy coat. The J gene is TRBJ2-7, the V gene TRBV7-9; D is unclear. This chain's CDR3 is CASSLRQYYEQYF. CDR3 bases read: TGTGCCAGCAGCTTAAGGCAGTACTACGAG.